A single sample is the source of the 25 T cell receptor beta chains below, sequenced in a study of T cell changes during pregnancy in multiple sclerosis. Generated by immunoSEQ multiplex PCR, the TCRdb table keeps only in-frame clones and is missing some. Here the sample spans fewer than 65,000 clones, roughly 91% being singletons. This material consisted of peripheral blood, taken after pregnancy. The receptors shown here come from a female donor in good health, enrolled as a control in a pregnancy study.

J is TRBJ2-7 and V is TRBV30; 7 bases match TRBD1. Germline CDR1 GTSNPN, CDR2 SVGIG (reference sequence). This CDR3 region has 15 residues. J gave up 4 bases and V 2 bases, and 11 bases lay outside the gene matches. CDR3 loop: CAWSSSGTERYEQYF. The CDR3 DNA is TGTGCCTGGAGTTCCTCCGGGACAGAAAGATACGAGCAGTACTTC.

This clone showed up just once. The rearrangement links TRBV7-3 to TRBJ2-1; 9 bases are shared with TRBD1. Germline CDR1 reads SGHTA; CDR2 reads FQGTGA. The V and J ends lost 5 bases and 7 bases, in that order; junction bases with no gene match: 6. The CDR3 runs to 14 residues. CDR3 sequence reads: CASSPGTGWNEQFF. For the CDR3, the DNA is TGTGCCAGCAGCCCCGGGACAGGGTGGAATGAGCAGTTCTTC.

The chain joins TRBV19 to TRBJ2-7; the D is unclear. Trimming left V 1 base short and J 3 bases short, with 7 bases between. The germline V gene has CDR1 LNHDA and CDR2 SQIVND (reference sequence). The CDR3 has 13 residues. The CDR3 bases are TGTGCCAGTAGTATAGGCCAGTTCTACGAGCAGTACTTC. This gives the protein CASSIGQFYEQYF.

The rearrangement links TRBV6-4 to TRBJ2-7, with 9 bases matching TRBD2. This CDR3 has 15 residues. Germline assignment: CDR1 MRHNA and CDR2 SNTAGT. V was pared by 3 bases and J by 2 bases, with 5 bases of the junction left unmatched. CDR3 sequence reads: CASSEVAGATYEQYF. The CDR3, as DNA: TGTGCCAGCAGTGAGGTAGCGGGGGCTACCTACGAGCAGTACTTC.

This rearrangement joins TRBV30 to TRBJ1-3, with D perhaps matching TRBD1 (5 bases). The CDR3 has 14 residues. Between the trimmed V and J ends, which lost 2 bases and 0 bases, there was a span of 8 bases. Germline values: CDR1 GTSNPN, CDR2 SVGIG (reference sequence). The CDR3 bases are TGTGCCTGGAGTTCGACAGACTCTGGAAACACCATATATTTT. Amino acids: CAWSSTDSGNTIYF. Full variable domain (missing parts from reference TRBV30 and TRBJ1-3): SQTIHQWPATLVQPVGSPLSLECTVEGTSNPNLYWYRQAAGRGLQLLFYSVGIGQISSEVPQNLSASRPQDRQFILSSKKLLLSDSGFYLCAWSSTDSGNTIYFGEGSWLTVV.

The chain carries TRBV27 and TRBJ2-3, with TRBD1 identical over 7 bases. J was trimmed by 14 bases and V by 3 bases; bases with no gene match: 11. The length of the CDR3 is 13 residues. Looked up from germline, CDR1 is MNHEY and CDR2 is SMNVEV (reference sequence). The CDR3 DNA follows: TGTGCCAGCAGTTTCTCCCGGACAGGTTTTTCGTATTTT. The encoded protein is CASSFSRTGFSYF.

This clone was counted a few times. The rearrangement links TRBV19 to TRBJ1-1, with D tentatively TRBD1 (5 bases). The germline V and J ends were trimmed by 3 bases and 10 bases, with 12 bases remaining between them. The CDR3 has 12 residues. CDR1 LNHDA and CDR2 SQIVND come from the germline V gene (reference sequence). DNA of the CDR3: TGTGCCAGTAGTATTGGGGCCGTCGGAGCTTTCTTT. Translation: CASSIGAVGAFF. The full variable domain, in which reference TRBV19 and TRBJ1-1 provide the parts outside the CDR3, is DGGITQSPKYLFRKEGQNVTLSCEQNLNHDAMYWYRQDPGQGLRLIYYSQIVNDFQKGDIAEGYSVSREKKESFPLTVTSAQKNPTAFYLCASSIGAVGAFFGQGTRLTVV.

The chain employs TRBV4-1 and TRBJ1-3; tentatively, D is TRBD1 (6 bases). The CDR3 spans 19 residues. Per the germline V gene, CDR1 is MGHRA and CDR2 is YSYEKL. Deletions cut 0 bases from V and 0 bases from J, with 18 bases between. The CDR3 DNA reads TGCGCCAGCAGCCAAGATATAGTCCAGGGGTTAAGCTCTGGAAACACCATATATTTT. Encoded protein: CASSQDIVQGLSSGNTIYF.

V is TRBV5-1 and J is TRBJ1-1, with 8 bases fitting TRBD1. Germline V gives CDR1 SGHRS, CDR2 YFSETQ. J gave up 1 base and V 4 bases, and 9 bases lay outside the gene matches. The CDR3 spans 16 residues. CDR3 bases: TGCGCCAGCAGCCGGAGGACAGGGCTCGGGAACACTGAAGCTTTCTTT. Its translation: CASSRRTGLGNTEAFF.

V gene TRBV5-1 combines with J gene TRBJ2-2; D gene uncertain. The ends were cut back, 1 base at V and 6 bases at J, with 16 bases in the middle. The V gene's germline CDR1 is SGHRS and CDR2 YFSETQ. CDR3 length equals 16 residues. The CDR3 sequence: CASSLFAKEVAGELFF. CDR3 bases: TGCGCCAGCAGCTTGTTTGCTAAAGAGGTTGCCGGGGAGCTGTTTTTT.

The genes are TRBV6-5 and TRBJ1-1; D not resolved. CDR1 is MNHEY, CDR2 SVGAGI, per germline. There are 13 residues in the CDR3. V lost 5 bases and J lost 4, with 11 bases in between. The CDR3 region is CASSAGGITEAFF. The CDR3 region has the DNA TGTGCCAGCAGTGCGGGTGGGATCACTGAAGCTTTCTTT.

The V and J genes are TRBV6-5 and TRBJ2-2, with D uncertain. The CDR3 is 14 amino acids. CDR1 is MNHEY and CDR2 is SVGAGI in the germline V gene. V was clipped by 6 bases and J by 6 bases, with 14 bases between them. CDR3 loop: CASSRQEQSGELFF. For the CDR3, the DNA is TGTGCCAGCAGCCGCCAAGAACAGTCCGGGGAGCTGTTTTTT.

The J gene is TRBJ2-4, the V gene TRBV7-8; 14 bases are shared with TRBD2. Germline-derived CDR1 and CDR2 are SGHVS and FQNEAQ. The CDR3 totals 19 residues. The trim removed 5 bases at V and 1 base at J, leaving 10 bases unmatched. The CDR3 DNA is TGTGCCAGCAGCCTCCCGACTAGCGGGGGGGCTTGGGCCAAAAACATTCAGTACTTC. Its translation is CASSLPTSGGAWAKNIQYF. Full variable domain (remainder filled in from reference TRBV7-8 and TRBJ2-4): GAGVSQSPRYKVAKRGQDVALRCDPISGHVSLFWYQQALGQGPEFLTYFQNEAQLDKSGLPSDRFFAERPEGSVSTLKIQRTQQEDSAVYLCASSLPTSGGAWAKNIQYFGAGTRLSVL.

The chain combines TRBV7-3 with TRBJ2-3, with D maybe TRBD2 (5 bases). CDR3 length: 12 amino acids. The V end was cut by 5 bases, the J end by 9 bases, with 12 bases between. Per the germline V gene, CDR1 is SGHTA and CDR2 is FQGTGA. The DNA of the CDR3 is TGTGCCAGCAGCCCCGACTACGACACGCAGTATTTT. It encodes CASSPDYDTQYF.

The chain is built from TRBV11-2 and TRBJ2-7; D unresolved. Per germline, CDR1 SGHAT and CDR2 FQNNGV. With 1 base removed from V and 3 bases from J, the gap between germline ends came to 7 bases. CDR3 length equals 13 residues. The DNA for the CDR3 is TGTGCCAGCAGCTTAGCCCTATACTACGAGCAGTACTTC. This codes for CASSLALYYEQYF.

The CDR3 loop is CASSLGGGSSTDTQYF. DNA for the CDR3: TGTGCCAGCAGCTTAGGGGGGGGGTCTAGCACAGATACGCAGTATTTT. The chain joins TRBV7-2 to TRBJ2-3; TRBD2 matches 7 bases. The CDR3 runs 16 residues. Germline-derived CDR1 and CDR2 are SGHTA and FQGNSA. With V trimmed by 1 base and J by 0 bases, 4 bases remained unmatched.

The chain links TRBV4-1 to TRBJ2-3; possible D gene TRBD1, 5 bases. The V end lost 5 bases, the J end lost 1 base, and 10 bases lay between the germline ends. CDR1 is MGHRA, CDR2 YSYEKL, per germline. The CDR3 consists of 14 residues. DNA of the CDR3: TGCGCCAGCAGCGGGGAAGGGGGCACAGATACGCAGTATTTT. This translates into CASSGEGGTDTQYF.

This chain joins TRBV19 and TRBJ1-2; 9 bases fit TRBD1. This CDR3 has 15 amino acids. The germline gives CDR1 LNHDA, CDR2 SQIVND (reference sequence). Trimming at V came to 5 bases and at J to 2 bases, leaving 6 bases not matched to a gene. This CDR3 is CASSLQGAPNYGYTF. CDR3 nucleotide sequence: TGTGCCAGTAGTCTACAGGGGGCACCCAACTATGGCTACACCTTC.

The chain employs TRBV7-3 and TRBJ1-1; 7 nucleotides align to TRBD1. J was trimmed by 2 bases and V by 5 bases; bases with no gene match: 11. This CDR3 contains 16 residues. Germline CDR1 reads SGHTA; CDR2 reads FQGTGA. The DNA for the CDR3 is TGTGCCAGCAGCCCATTAACGCGACAGGGAAACACTGAAGCTTTCTTT. Translation gives CASSPLTRQGNTEAFF.

The genes are TRBV5-6 and TRBJ1-2, with a possible D match to TRBD1 (5 bases). Germline V CDR1 and CDR2: SGHDT, YYEEEE. Trimming shortened V by 6 bases and J by 4 bases, and 16 bases separated the two germline ends. The CDR3 runs to 14 residues. This chain's CDR3 is CASTAGKGVYGYTF. The CDR3 DNA reads as TGTGCCAGCACCGCAGGGAAGGGTGTCTATGGCTACACCTTC.

V and J are TRBV4-1 and TRBJ1-2, with 11 bases fitting TRBD1. The V segment lost 1 base and the J segment 4 bases; nucleotides outside the gene matches: 11. The germline V gene has CDR1 MGHRA and CDR2 YSYEKL. This CDR3 region has 18 residues. CDR3 nucleotide sequence: TGCGCCAGCAGCCAAGCCCCGGACAGGGGGCAGTTGGCCTATGGCTACACCTTC. Protein sequence: CASSQAPDRGQLAYGYTF.

This clone was recorded only once. The J gene is TRBJ2-1, the V gene TRBV7-2; unclear D gene. V was clipped by 4 bases and J by 14 bases, with 15 bases between them. Germline CDR1 and CDR2: SGHTA and FQGNSA. This CDR3 is built from 12 residues. Written as DNA, the CDR3 is TGTGCCAGCAGCTCTTATCTCTCTGCGGAGTTCTTC. It yields the protein CASSSYLSAEFF.

This clone was seen only a few times. The chain employs TRBV14 and TRBJ2-5; TRBD2 might be the D (6 bases). Per germline, CDR1 SGHDN and CDR2 FVKESK. This CDR3 is 16 amino acids long. V lost 4 bases and J lost 4, with 19 bases in between. CDR3 DNA sequence: TGTGCCAGCAGCCGGTACCTGGGGGACGGGGGAGAGACCCAGTACTTC. Residues: CASSRYLGDGGETQYF. Full variable domain (missing parts from reference TRBV14 and TRBJ2-5): EAGVTQFPSHSVIEKGQTVTLRCDPISGHDNLYWYRRVMGKEIKFLLHFVKESKQDESGMPNNRFLAERTGGTYSTLKVQPAELEDSGVYFCASSRYLGDGGETQYFGPGTRLLVL.

This CDR3 is CASSLAFGTGFRGTNSPLHF. CDR3 DNA: TGTGCCAGCAGCTTAGCATTCGGGACAGGGTTTCGTGGGACTAATTCACCCCTCCACTTT. This chain links TRBV7-2 with TRBJ1-6, with TRBD1 matching over 9 bases. Germline assignment: CDR1 SGHTA and CDR2 FQGNSA. V lost 0 bases to trimming and J lost 6 bases; unmatched junction nucleotides: 15. This CDR3 has 20 residues. The full variable domain, with the rest looked up from reference TRBV7-2 and TRBJ1-6, is GAGVSQSPSNKVTEKGKDVELRCDPISGHTALYWYRQSLGQGLEFLIYFQGNSAPDKSGLPSDRFSAERTGGSVSTLTIQRTQQEDSAVYLCASSLAFGTGFRGTNSPLHFGNGTRLTVT.

The chain joins TRBV7-9 to TRBJ2-2; tentative D call: TRBD2 (6 bases). The CDR3 runs to 14 residues. Trimming pared 7 bases from V and 5 bases from J, leaving 14 bases between. Per the germline V gene, CDR1 is SEHNR and CDR2 is FQNEAQ (reference sequence). The CDR3 protein is CASNSYGGTGELFF. CDR3 in DNA: TGTGCCAGCAACTCGTATGGGGGGACCGGGGAGCTGTTTTTT.